The 27 T cell receptor beta chains in this list originate from one sample, sequenced in a study of vaccination effects on CD4 cells after COVID-19. TCRdb's copy holds only in-frame clones and misses some; the assay was immunoSEQ multiplex PCR. The data hold 45,000 to 60,000 clones, with over 65% observed a single time. The culture ran for less than 12 days, and then CD4+ T cells were isolated. These TCRs are of unknown antigen specificity. The sample was CD4+ T cells from PBMCs cultured without peptide, taken before COVID-19 vaccination. These receptor sequences come from a human donor who received a COVID-19 vaccine.

This chain links TRBV6-2 or TRBV6-3 with TRBJ2-1; TRBD1 matches at 7 bases. CDR1 is MNHEY and CDR2 is SVGEGT in the germline V gene. After removal of 4 bases from V and 2 bases from J, the junction contained 5 bases not matched to a gene. This CDR3 spans 15 amino acids. The DNA for the CDR3 is TGTGCCAGCAGTTTCGGGACAGCGGCCTACAATGAGCAGTTCTTC. Translated, it gives CASSFGTAAYNEQFF.

This clone was observed once. The V and J genes are TRBV6-6 and TRBJ2-5, with TRBD2 matching over 11 bases. With 6 bases clipped from V and 5 bases from J, the junction kept 11 bases outside the gene matches. The germline CDR1 and CDR2 sequences are MNHNY and SVGAGI (reference sequence). The CDR3 loop spans 16 amino acids. The CDR3 region is CASRGTSGPGPETQYF. The CDR3 nucleotides read TGTGCCAGCAGAGGGACTAGCGGACCCGGACCGGAGACCCAGTACTTC.

This sequence joins TRBV19 and TRBJ2-2; D call uncertain. The CDR3 loop spans 14 amino acids. Germline V gene data show CDR1 as LNHDA and CDR2 as SQIVND (reference sequence). V was trimmed by 3 bases and J by 0 bases, leaving 5 bases between them. CDR3 protein: CASSITANTGELFF. As DNA, the CDR3 is TGTGCCAGTAGTATTACAGCGAACACCGGGGAGCTGTTTTTT.

The gene calls are TRBV12-3 or TRBV12-4 and TRBJ2-2; D perhaps matches TRBD1 (5 bases). V was trimmed by 6 bases and J by 4 bases, leaving 9 bases between them. The CDR3 loop spans 13 amino acids. DNA for the CDR3: TGTGCCAGCAGCGCAGGGCGCACCGGGGAGCTGTTTTTT. Translation gives CASSAGRTGELFF.

This chain links TRBV6-5 with TRBJ1-5, with D maybe TRBD1 (6 bases). Trimming pared 6 bases from V and 5 bases from J, leaving 17 bases between. This CDR3 spans 15 amino acids. CDR1 is MNHEY, CDR2 SVGAGI, per germline. The CDR3 DNA follows: TGTGCCAGCAGCCCCTCTTTCGAGGGGGATCAGCCCCAGCATTTT. Its protein is CASSPSFEGDQPQHF.

This clone was recorded only once. The genes are TRBV19 and TRBJ1-1, with 9 bases fitting TRBD1. This CDR3 comprises 14 residues. The V gene's germline CDR1 is LNHDA and CDR2 SQIVND (reference sequence). The J segment lost 2 bases and the V segment lost 5 bases, leaving 3 bases of the junction unmatched. The CDR3 loop reads CASSEGQGNTEAFF. The CDR3 DNA reads TGTGCCAGTAGTGAGGGACAGGGAAACACTGAAGCTTTCTTT. The full variable domain, in which reference TRBV19 and TRBJ1-1 provide the parts outside the CDR3, is DGGITQSPKYLFRKEGQNVTLSCEQNLNHDAMYWYRQDPGQGLRLIYYSQIVNDFQKGDIAEGYSVSREKKESFPLTVTSAQKNPTAFYLCASSEGQGNTEAFFGQGTRLTVV.

The V call is TRBV12-3 or TRBV12-4, the J call TRBJ1-1; D unclear. CDR3 length equals 12 residues. The germline V and J ends were trimmed by 2 bases and 7 bases, with 8 bases remaining between them. The CDR3 here is CASSLSRVEAFF. CDR3 DNA: TGTGCCAGCAGTTTAAGTCGTGTTGAAGCTTTCTTT.

The J gene is TRBJ2-2, the V gene TRBV30; D is unresolved. With 4 bases removed from V and 0 bases from J, the gap between germline ends came to 12 bases. CDR1 is GTSNPN and CDR2 is SVGIG in the germline V gene (reference sequence). The CDR3 runs to 15 residues. The CDR3 region is CAWIRSDTNTGELFF. DNA of the CDR3: TGTGCCTGGATTAGGTCTGATACGAACACCGGGGAGCTGTTTTTT. Full variable domain (remainder filled in from reference TRBV30 and TRBJ2-2): SQTIHQWPATLVQPVGSPLSLECTVEGTSNPNLYWYRQAAGRGLQLLFYSVGIGQISSEVPQNLSASRPQDRQFILSSKKLLLSDSGFYLCAWIRSDTNTGELFFGEGSRLTVL.

This chain links TRBV24-1 with TRBJ2-1; 9 bases agree with TRBD2. Germline V gene data show CDR1 as KGHDR and CDR2 as SFDVKD. The CDR3 runs to 16 residues. J lost 3 bases, V lost 2 bases, and 4 bases had no gene match. The CDR3 DNA follows: TGTGCCACCAGTGATTCGGCTAGCGGGGACTACAATGAGCAGTTCTTC. Protein sequence: CATSDSASGDYNEQFF.

The chain couples TRBV6-5 to TRBJ2-5, with 10 bases aligning to TRBD2. Germline CDR1 is MNHEY and CDR2 is SVGAGI. The V gene end was trimmed by 6 bases and the J gene end by 2 bases; junction bases not matched to a gene: 0. CDR3 size: 13 residues. As DNA, the CDR3 is TGTGCCAGCAGACTAGCGGGGCAAGAGACCCAGTACTTC. Translating gives CASRLAGQETQYF.

This clone was counted a few times. In nucleotides, the CDR3 is TGCGCCAGCAGCCAAAACCCCACGGGGGCGGATACGCAGTATTTT. It codes for CASSQNPTGADTQYF. The rearrangement uses TRBV4-3 and TRBJ2-3; D is perhaps TRBD1 or TRBD2 (6 bases each). V was shortened by 2 bases and J by 6 bases, with 15 bases between the two germline ends. Germline V CDR1 and CDR2: LGHNA, YSLEER. The length of the CDR3 is 15 residues.

This chain uses TRBV18 with TRBJ2-1; D call uncertain. Germline assignment: CDR1 KGHSH and CDR2 LQKENI. The CDR3 is 14 amino acids. V gave up 3 bases and J gave up 1 base, with 7 bases separating them. The DNA for the CDR3 is TGTGCCAGCTCACCGACTGTTTCCTACAATGAGCAGTTCTTC. Translation: CASSPTVSYNEQFF.

V and J are TRBV6-1 and TRBJ1-2; TRBD1 matches at 8 bases. Trimming cost V 1 base and J 9 bases; bases outside gene matches: 7. The CDR3 runs to 14 residues. CDR1 is MNHNS, CDR2 SASEGT, per germline. The CDR3 here is CASSEGTGSFRYTF. Written as DNA, the CDR3 is TGTGCCAGCAGTGAAGGGACAGGGAGTTTTCGCTACACCTTC.

This chain connects TRBV19 to TRBJ1-1; D perhaps matches TRBD1 (6 bases). The CDR3 length is 14 residues. V was cut by 0 bases and J by 9 bases, with 14 bases left in between. Germline CDR1 and CDR2: LNHDA and SQIVND (reference sequence). The chain's CDR3 is CASSIDTGSGKAFF. Here the CDR3 DNA reads TGTGCCAGTAGTATAGATACAGGGTCAGGTAAAGCTTTCTTT.

The chain has TRBV10-3 and TRBJ2-7; either TRBD1 or TRBD2 may supply D (5 bases each). Per germline, CDR1 ENHRY and CDR2 SYGVKD. Trimming removed 3 bases from V and 1 base from J, with 10 bases in between. CDR3 length: 14 residues. The CDR3 sequence is CAISDLGTSYEQYV. As DNA, the CDR3 is TGTGCCATCAGTGACCTAGGGACGTCCTACGAGCAGTACGTC.

This chain uses TRBV6-4 with TRBJ1-6, with D unresolved. The germline V gene has CDR1 MRHNA and CDR2 SNTAGT. V was clipped by 5 bases and J by 7 bases, with 12 bases between them. The CDR3 length is 14 residues. CDR3: CASSTAMGNSPLHF. The CDR3 DNA is TGTGCCAGCAGTACAGCGATGGGCAATTCACCCCTCCACTTT.

The chain recombines TRBV6-2 or TRBV6-3 with TRBJ1-5; perhaps TRBD1 as D (6 bases). The germline V gene encodes CDR1 MNHEY and CDR2 SVGEGT. CDR3 length: 16 amino acids. The V gene lost 2 bases and the J gene lost 3 bases, with 14 bases spanning the gap. DNA of the CDR3: TGTGCCAGCAGTTACAGGGCGCCGGGGGCCAATCAGCCCCAGCATTTT. Translating it yields CASSYRAPGANQPQHF.

This chain links TRBV18 with TRBJ1-1, with 7 bases lining up with TRBD1. The CDR3 contains 15 residues. Germline V gene lookup returns CDR1 KGHSH and CDR2 LQKENI. V shed 4 bases, J shed 5 bases, and the junction held 10 bases outside the gene matches. The CDR3 loop is CASSQIQGRGTEAFF. CDR3 sequence (DNA): TGTGCCAGCTCACAAATACAGGGGAGGGGAACTGAAGCTTTCTTT.

This clone has only a few counts. CDR3 amino acids: CATSDFRGGTDTQYF. The CDR3 DNA is TGTGCCACCAGTGATTTCCGGGGGGGCACAGATACGCAGTATTTT. V is TRBV24-1 and J is TRBJ2-3, with TRBD2 matching over 7 bases. The CDR3 runs 15 residues. The V segment lost 1 base and the J segment 1 base; nucleotides outside the gene matches: 1. Germline V gene data show CDR1 as KGHDR and CDR2 as SFDVKD.

The CDR3: CASSTGTESNQPQHF. CDR3 in DNA: TGTGCCAGCAGCACCGGGACAGAGAGCAATCAGCCCCAGCATTTT. This chain links TRBV3-1 (or the pseudogene TRBV3-2) with TRBJ1-5; TRBD1 aligns across 7 bases. Germline trimming cut 5 bases from V and 1 base from J; bases unmatched to any gene: 5. The CDR3 is 15 residues long. Germline V CDR1 and CDR2: LGHDT, YNNKEL (reference sequence).

The V and J genes are TRBV7-2 and TRBJ2-3; D gene uncertain. With 0 bases removed from V and 1 base from J, the gap between germline ends came to 8 bases. The V gene's germline CDR1 is SGHTA and CDR2 FQGNSA. This CDR3 spans 15 amino acids. The CDR3 region has the DNA TGTGCCAGCAGCTTAGCGTTGGCGGGCACAGATACGCAGTATTTT. Its protein product is CASSLALAGTDTQYF.

The V call is TRBV7-8, the J call TRBJ1-4; tentative D call: TRBD1 (5 bases). This CDR3 has 15 residues. Germline assignment: CDR1 SGHVS and CDR2 FQNEAQ. Trimming removed 6 bases at V and 3 bases at J, with 14 bases between. CDR3 in amino acids: CASRTDGQPNEKLFF. DNA for the CDR3: TGTGCCAGCAGGACGGACGGACAACCTAATGAAAAACTGTTTTTT.

This clone appeared a single time. The chain uses TRBV7-2 and TRBJ2-1; TRBD2 aligns across 8 bases. The V gene's germline CDR1 is SGHTA and CDR2 FQGNSA. The V and J ends lost 2 bases and 7 bases, in that order; junction bases with no gene match: 10. This CDR3 region has 16 residues. Here the CDR3 DNA reads TGTGCCAGCAGCTTAAACCCCCGGGGGGGCGGGAATGAGCAGTTCTTC. The encoded protein is CASSLNPRGGGNEQFF.

The chain has TRBV6-5 and TRBJ2-1, with 8 bases matching TRBD2. Trimming removed 11 bases from V and 2 bases from J; junction bases left unmatched: 8. The CDR3 covers 14 residues. Germline V CDR1 and CDR2: MNHEY, SVGAGI. The CDR3 spells CASRAGGPYNEQFF. In DNA, the CDR3 is TGTGCCTCCCGTGCGGGGGGCCCCTACAATGAGCAGTTCTTC.

This clone was seen just once. The CDR3 DNA is TGTGCCAGCAGTGTCGGACAGGGTCTTAATAGCAATCAGCCCCAGCATTTT. Its protein product is CASSVGQGLNSNQPQHF. The V gene is TRBV2, the J gene TRBJ1-5, with 8 bases lining up with TRBD1. The CDR3 consists of 17 residues. Trimming removed 4 bases from V and 0 bases from J; junction bases left unmatched: 8. CDR1 is SNHLY, CDR2 FYNNEI, per germline.

The chain couples TRBV11-1 to TRBJ1-1; the D gene is possibly TRBD1 (6 bases). Germline values: CDR1 SGHAT, CDR2 FQDESV (reference sequence). V lost 1 base to trimming and J lost 5 bases, with 11 bases between them. The CDR3 is 14 amino acids. The CDR3 loop is CASSLGRGGTEAFF. The CDR3 bases are TGTGCCAGCAGCTTAGGCAGGGGAGGAACTGAAGCTTTCTTT.

The chain carries TRBV3-1 (or the pseudogene TRBV3-2) and TRBJ2-1; either TRBD1 or TRBD2 may supply D (7 bases each). The CDR3 length is 16 residues. Germline V gives CDR1 LGHDT, CDR2 YNNKEL (reference sequence). V was pared by 3 bases and J by 1 base, with 13 bases between. The CDR3 region is CASSHIQGGSYNEQFF. The CDR3 region has the DNA TGTGCCAGCAGCCACATCCAGGGGGGGTCCTACAATGAGCAGTTCTTC.